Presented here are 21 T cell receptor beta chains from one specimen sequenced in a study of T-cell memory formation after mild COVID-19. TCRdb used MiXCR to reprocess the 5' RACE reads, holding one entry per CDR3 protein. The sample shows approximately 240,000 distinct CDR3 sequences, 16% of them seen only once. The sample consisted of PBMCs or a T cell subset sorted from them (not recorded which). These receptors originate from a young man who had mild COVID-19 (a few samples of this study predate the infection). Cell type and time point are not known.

For the CDR3, the DNA is TGTGCCAGCAGCTCCCCCGGGGGCTCCTATAATTCACCCCTCCACTTT. Its protein product is CASSSPGGSYNSPLHF. The chain carries TRBV6-5 and TRBJ1-6; tentatively, D is TRBD1 (5 bases). Trimming cost V 6 bases and J 0 bases, with 12 bases left between them. The CDR3 is 16 amino acids. Germline-derived CDR1 and CDR2 are MNHEY and SVGAGI.

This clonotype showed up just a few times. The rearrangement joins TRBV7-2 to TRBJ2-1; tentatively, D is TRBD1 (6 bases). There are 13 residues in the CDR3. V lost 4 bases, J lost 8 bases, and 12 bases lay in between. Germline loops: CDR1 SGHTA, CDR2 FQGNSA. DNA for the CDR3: TGTGCCAGCAGCTCGCCCGGGACACATGAGCAGTTCTTC. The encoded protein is CASSSPGTHEQFF.

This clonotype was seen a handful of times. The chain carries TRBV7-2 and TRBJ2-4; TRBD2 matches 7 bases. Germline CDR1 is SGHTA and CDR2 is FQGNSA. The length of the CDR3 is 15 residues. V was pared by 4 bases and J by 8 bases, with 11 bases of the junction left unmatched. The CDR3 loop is CASSSRASGRDIQYF. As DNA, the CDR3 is TGTGCCAGCAGCTCGAGAGCTAGCGGCCGGGACATTCAGTACTTC.

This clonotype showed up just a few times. CDR3 DNA sequence: TGCGCCAGCAGCCAAGAGCGGGCAGGGGAGATTAATCAGCCCCAGCATTTT. This sequence encodes CASSQERAGEINQPQHF. The chain employs TRBV4-1 and TRBJ1-5; TRBD1 might be the D (6 bases). The CDR3 sequence is 17 residues long. Germline assignment: CDR1 MGHRA and CDR2 YSYEKL. V dropped 0 bases and J dropped 4 bases, with 16 bases sitting between them.

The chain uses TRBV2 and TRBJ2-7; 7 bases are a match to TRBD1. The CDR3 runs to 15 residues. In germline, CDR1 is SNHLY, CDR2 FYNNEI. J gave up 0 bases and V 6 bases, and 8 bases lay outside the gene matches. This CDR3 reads CASSGDSINSYEQYF. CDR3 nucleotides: TGTGCCAGCAGCGGGGACAGTATCAACTCCTACGAGCAGTACTTC.

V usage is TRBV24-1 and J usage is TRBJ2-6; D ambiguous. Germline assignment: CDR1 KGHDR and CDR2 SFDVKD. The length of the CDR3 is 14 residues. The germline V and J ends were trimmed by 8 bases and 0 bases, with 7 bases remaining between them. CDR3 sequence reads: CATMSNSGANVLTF. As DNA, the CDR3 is TGTGCCACCATGTCGAACTCTGGGGCCAACGTCCTGACTTTC.

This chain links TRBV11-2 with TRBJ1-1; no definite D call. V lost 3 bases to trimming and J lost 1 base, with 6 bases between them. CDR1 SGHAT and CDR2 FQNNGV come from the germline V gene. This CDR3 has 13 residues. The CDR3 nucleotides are TGTGCCAGCAGCTTGGTACGGAACACTGAAGCTTTCTTT. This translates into CASSLVRNTEAFF.

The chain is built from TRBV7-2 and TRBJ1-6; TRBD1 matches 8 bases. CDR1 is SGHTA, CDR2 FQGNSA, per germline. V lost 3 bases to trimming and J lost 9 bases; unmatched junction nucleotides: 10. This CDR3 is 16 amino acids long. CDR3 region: CASSFLGRGQSSPLHF. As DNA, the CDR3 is TGTGCCAGCAGCTTTTTAGGCAGGGGGCAAAGTTCACCCCTCCACTTT.

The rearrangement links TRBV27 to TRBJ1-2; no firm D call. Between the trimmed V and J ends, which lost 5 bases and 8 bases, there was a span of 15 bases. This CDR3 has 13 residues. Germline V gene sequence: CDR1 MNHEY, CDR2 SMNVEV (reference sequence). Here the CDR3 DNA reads TGTGCCAGCAGTAGGGCCCCCTCCTACGGCTACACCTTC. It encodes CASSRAPSYGYTF.

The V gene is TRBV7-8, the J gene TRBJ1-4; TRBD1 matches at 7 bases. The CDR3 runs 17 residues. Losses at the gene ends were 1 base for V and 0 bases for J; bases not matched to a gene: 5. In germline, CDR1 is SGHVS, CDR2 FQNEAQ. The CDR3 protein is CASSLGDRLATNEKLFF. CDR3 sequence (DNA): TGTGCCAGCAGCTTAGGGGACAGATTAGCAACTAATGAAAAACTGTTTTTT.

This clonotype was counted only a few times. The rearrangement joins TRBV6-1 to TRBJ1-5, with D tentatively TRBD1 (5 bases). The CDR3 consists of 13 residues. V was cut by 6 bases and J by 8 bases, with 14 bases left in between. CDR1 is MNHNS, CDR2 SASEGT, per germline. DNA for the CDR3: TGTGCCAGCAGCGGTCCCCCGGGGGAGCCCCAGCATTTT. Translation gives CASSGPPGEPQHF.

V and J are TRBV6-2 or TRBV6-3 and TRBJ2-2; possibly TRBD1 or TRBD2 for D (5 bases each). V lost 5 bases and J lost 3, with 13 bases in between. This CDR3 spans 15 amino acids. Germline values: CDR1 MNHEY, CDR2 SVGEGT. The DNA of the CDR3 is TGTGCCAGCAGTCGGACTGGGGCGGACACCGGGGAGCTGTTTTTT. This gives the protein CASSRTGADTGELFF.

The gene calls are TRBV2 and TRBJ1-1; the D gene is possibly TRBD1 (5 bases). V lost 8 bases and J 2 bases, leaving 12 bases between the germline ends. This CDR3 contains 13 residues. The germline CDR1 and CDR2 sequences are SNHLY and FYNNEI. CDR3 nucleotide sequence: TGTGCCAGCCAGACAGACTTTAACACTGAAGCTTTCTTT. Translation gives CASQTDFNTEAFF.

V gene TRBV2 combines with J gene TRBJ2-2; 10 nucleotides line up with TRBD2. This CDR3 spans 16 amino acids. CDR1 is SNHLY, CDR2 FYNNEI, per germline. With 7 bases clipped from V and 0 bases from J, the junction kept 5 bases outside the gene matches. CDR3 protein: CASKLLAGSNTGELFF. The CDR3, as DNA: TGTGCCAGCAAGTTACTAGCGGGATCGAACACCGGGGAGCTGTTTTTT.

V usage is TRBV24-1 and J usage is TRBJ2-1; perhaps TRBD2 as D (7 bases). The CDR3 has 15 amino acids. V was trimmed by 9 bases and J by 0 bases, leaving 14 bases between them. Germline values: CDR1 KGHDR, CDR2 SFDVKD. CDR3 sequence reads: CATGGEGGSYNEQFF. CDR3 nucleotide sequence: TGTGCCACCGGGGGGGAGGGGGGCTCCTACAATGAGCAGTTCTTC.

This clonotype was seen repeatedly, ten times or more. CDR3 sequence (DNA): TGTGCCAGCAGCTTAGGCCCCATTAACACTGAAGCTTTCTTT. This translates into CASSLGPINTEAFF. The J gene is TRBJ1-1, the V gene TRBV7-2; D uncertain. CDR3 length: 14 residues. The germline gives CDR1 SGHTA, CDR2 FQGNSA. Trimming cost V 1 base and J 2 bases, with 8 bases left between them.

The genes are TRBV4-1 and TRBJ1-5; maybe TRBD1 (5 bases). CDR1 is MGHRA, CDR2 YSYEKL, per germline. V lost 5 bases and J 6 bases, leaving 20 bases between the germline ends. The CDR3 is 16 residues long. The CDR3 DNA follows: TGCGCCAGCAGCGGACGAGCGTGGGGGGTTGGTCAGCCCCAGCATTTT. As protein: CASSGRAWGVGQPQHF.

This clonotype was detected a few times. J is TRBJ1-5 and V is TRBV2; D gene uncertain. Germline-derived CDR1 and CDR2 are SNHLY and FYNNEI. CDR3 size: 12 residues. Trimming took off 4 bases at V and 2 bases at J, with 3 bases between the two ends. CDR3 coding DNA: TGTGCCAGCAGTGCAGGCAATCAGCCCCAGCATTTT. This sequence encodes CASSAGNQPQHF.

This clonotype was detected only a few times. The CDR3 loop is CASSYSNSPATGELFF. Here the CDR3 DNA reads TGTGCCAGCAGTTACTCGAACTCTCCGGCGACCGGGGAGCTGTTTTTT. The chain joins TRBV6-5 to TRBJ2-2; the D is unclear. Germline V lookup: CDR1 MNHEY, CDR2 SVGAGI. Trimming removed 0 bases at V and 5 bases at J, with 13 bases between. The length of the CDR3 is 16 residues.

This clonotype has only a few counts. This CDR3 is CSARQETQYF. For the CDR3, the DNA is TGCAGTGCGCGACAAGAGACCCAGTACTTC. V and J are TRBV20-1 and TRBJ2-5; no clear D. CDR1 and CDR2 (germline): DFQATT, SNEGSKA (reference sequence). V shed 6 bases and J shed 2 bases, with 4 bases lying between them. This CDR3 has 10 residues.

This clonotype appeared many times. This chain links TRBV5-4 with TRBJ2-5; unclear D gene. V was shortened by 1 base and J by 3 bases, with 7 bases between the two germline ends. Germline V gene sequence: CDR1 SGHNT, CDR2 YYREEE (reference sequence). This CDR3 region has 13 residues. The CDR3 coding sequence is TGTGCCAGCAGCTTGCCGTACGAAGAGACCCAGTACTTC. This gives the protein CASSLPYEETQYF.